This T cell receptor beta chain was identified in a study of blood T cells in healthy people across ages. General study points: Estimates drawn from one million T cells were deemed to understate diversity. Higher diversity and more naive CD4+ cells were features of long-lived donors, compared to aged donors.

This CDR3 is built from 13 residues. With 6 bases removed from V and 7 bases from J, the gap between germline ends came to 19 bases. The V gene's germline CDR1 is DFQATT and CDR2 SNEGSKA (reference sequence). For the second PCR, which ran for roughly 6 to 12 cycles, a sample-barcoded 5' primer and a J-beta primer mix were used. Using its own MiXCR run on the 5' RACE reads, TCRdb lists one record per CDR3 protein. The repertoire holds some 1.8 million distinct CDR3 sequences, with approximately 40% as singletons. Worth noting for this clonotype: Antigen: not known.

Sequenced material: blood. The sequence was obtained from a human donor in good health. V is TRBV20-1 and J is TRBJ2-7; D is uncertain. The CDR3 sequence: CSAPSYRTPEQYF. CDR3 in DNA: TGCAGTGCCCCCAGCTATCGGACGCCGGAGCAGTACTTC.